A selection of T cell receptor beta chains follows, all from one sample in a study of tumor-infiltrating lymphocytes in primary liver carcinoma. TCRdb passed the multiplex PCR reads through MiXCR, listing each CDR3 protein once. The sample lists tens of thousands of distinct CDR3 sequences, over 60% occurring once. The sample was liver tumor tissue from sampling region 1. The source of these receptors is a man aged 40-49 years with primary liver carcinoma and hepatitis B virus infection. Each CDR3 is given with its conserved first and last residue. D genes are given only for firm matches. Not all rows give a size; the values are once, few, many and, for expanded clones, a class.

TRBD1 14 TRBJ2-3 - TRBV29-1 TGCAGCGTTAACTCTACAGGGGCAAAAGATACGCAGTATTTT CSVNSTGAKDTQYF
TRBD2 16 TRBJ2-1 - TRBV11-2 TGTGTCAGTAGCTACTCTTCGACTAGCGGGAGGGGAGGTGGGTTCTTC CVSSYSSTSGRGGGFF
- 14 TRBJ2-7 - TRBV11-2 TGTGCCAGCAACTTACAACTTTCCTCCTACGAGCAGTACTTC CASNLQLSSYEQYF
- 14 TRBJ1-2 - TRBV11-2 TGTGCAAGTAGAGAGAGGGACACCATCTATGGCTACACCTTC CASRERDTIYGYTF
TRBD1 17 TRBJ1-3 many TRBV7-8 TGTGCCAGCAGCCCCACCGGGACAGGGGTCTCTGGAAACACCATATATTTT CASSPTGTGVSGNTIYF
TRBD1 14 TRBJ1-1 - TRBV6-1 TGTGCCAGCAATGATAGGACAGGGGCCCCAGAAGTTTTCTTT CASNDRTGAPEVFF
TRBD1 15 TRBJ1-2 - TRBV29-1 TGCAACGTAGCCGGGACAGGGGGCGCTGCCTATGGCTACATCTTC CNVAGTGGAAYGYIF
- 13 TRBJ1-1 - TRBV7-9 TGTGCCAACAGCATCGAACAGAGCGGTGAAGCTTTCTTT CANSIEQSGEAFF
- 13 TRBJ2-1 once TRBV5-6 TGTGCCAGAAGTTTGGTACTAACCGATGAGCAGTTCTTC CARSLVLTDEQFF
- 14 TRBJ2-1 - TRBV11-2 TGCGCCAGTAGCTTACCTCTAGTCTACAATGAGCAGTTCTTC CASSLPLVYNEQFF